Below are 29 T cell receptor beta chains sequenced from a single sample in a study of B cell selection in AIRE deficiency. Profiled with immunoSEQ multiplex PCR; TCRdb holds only in-frame clones, not every one. Of about 25,000 clones listed, 95% to 96% are singletons. CD4+CD127+ cells were sorted as the conventional CD4 T cells. The specimen sequenced was CD4+CD127+ conventional T cells sorted from PBMCs. These receptors were taken from a human donor in good health.

The chain couples TRBV5-1 to TRBJ2-1; 10 bases agree with TRBD2. The CDR3 consists of 16 residues. Germline assignment: CDR1 SGHRS and CDR2 YFSETQ. Germline trimming cut 3 bases from V and 7 bases from J; bases unmatched to any gene: 10. For the CDR3, the DNA is TGCGCCAGCAGCTCCCGACCAGCGGGGGGGAGGAATGAGCAGTTCTTC. Its protein product is CASSSRPAGGRNEQFF.

This chain connects TRBV2 to TRBJ2-7; 10 nucleotides match TRBD2. CDR3 length: 14 amino acids. The ends lost 4 bases at V and 3 bases at J; junction bases unmatched: 3. CDR1 and CDR2 from the germline V gene are SNHLY and FYNNEI. CDR3 region: CASSGAGGFYEQYF. The CDR3 DNA is TGTGCCAGCAGTGGAGCGGGGGGGTTCTACGAGCAGTACTTC.

The chain recombines TRBV29-1 with TRBJ1-3; D may be TRBD1 (6 bases). The CDR3 length is 13 residues. V lost 6 bases, J lost 4 bases, and 13 bases lay in between. Germline V gene sequence: CDR1 SQVTM, CDR2 ANQGSEA. CDR3 in DNA: TGCAGCGTCCCCTACGGACAGGGAAACACCATATATTTT. The encoded protein is CSVPYGQGNTIYF.

The V call is TRBV19, the J call TRBJ2-3; D is unresolved. The CDR3 loop spans 14 amino acids. V lost 3 bases and J lost 0, with 7 bases in between. The germline V gene encodes CDR1 LNHDA and CDR2 SQIVND (reference sequence). This chain's CDR3 is CASSMIVSTDTQYF. The CDR3, as DNA: TGTGCCAGTAGTATGATCGTTAGCACAGATACGCAGTATTTT.

V usage is TRBV11-3 and J usage is TRBJ1-2; 7 nucleotides align to TRBD1. V shed 4 bases, J shed 5 bases, and the junction held 7 bases outside the gene matches. The CDR3 has 14 amino acids. The germline CDR1 and CDR2 sequences are SGHNT and YENEEA. The chain's CDR3 is CASSSPTGPYGYTF. Here the CDR3 DNA reads TGTGCCAGCAGCTCCCCGACAGGGCCTTATGGCTACACCTTC.

This clone was picked up one time. CDR3 bases: TGTGCCAGCAGCCAAGATATTCCCCAGAGGCAGTCCCGTTACTACGAGCAGTACTTC. This gives the protein CASSQDIPQRQSRYYEQYF. This chain uses TRBV14 with TRBJ2-7; D gene ambiguous. The germline V gene encodes CDR1 SGHDN and CDR2 FVKESK. V was shortened by 0 bases and J by 3 bases, with 24 bases between the two germline ends. The CDR3 length is 19 residues.

V usage is TRBV7-8 and J usage is TRBJ2-1, with 13 bases fitting TRBD2. The V and J ends lost 6 bases and 4 bases, in that order; junction bases with no gene match: 6. The CDR3 loop spans 16 amino acids. Germline V gives CDR1 SGHVS, CDR2 FQNEAQ. The CDR3 region has the DNA TGTGCCAGCAGGCCGGGACTAGCGGGGAAGTACAATGAGCAGTTCTTC. This sequence encodes CASRPGLAGKYNEQFF.

The J gene is TRBJ1-5, the V gene TRBV21-1. TRBV21-1 is deemed a pseudogene. This CDR3 has 15 amino acids. The CDR3 DNA reads as TGTGCCAGCAGCAAAAGGCAGAATAGCAATCAGCCCCAGCATTTT. Its protein product is CASSKRQNSNQPQHF.

The chain joins TRBV12-2 to TRBJ2-1. TRBV12-2 represents a pseudogene. The CDR3 spans 16 residues. The CDR3, as DNA: TGTGCAAGTCCCCCAGCCGGGCTCCCCTCCCACAATGAGCAGTTCTTC. Translating gives CASPPAGLPSHNEQFF.

This sequence joins TRBV11-2 and TRBJ2-3, with 10 bases aligning to TRBD2. J gave up 7 bases and V 5 bases, and 6 bases lay outside the gene matches. Looked up from germline, CDR1 is SGHAT and CDR2 is FQNNGV. The CDR3 extends over 14 amino acids. The CDR3 region is CASSRSGGANTQYF. In DNA, the CDR3 is TGTGCCAGCAGCCGAAGCGGGGGGGCCAATACGCAGTATTTT.

This chain uses TRBV5-3 with TRBJ2-7, with D perhaps TRBD1 or TRBD2 (5 bases each). TRBV5-3 is filed as an ORF, its function uncertain. The V end lost 4 bases, the J end lost 2 bases, and 13 bases lay between the germline ends. This CDR3 is 14 amino acids long. CDR3 sequence: CARSVRDGTYEQYF. CDR3 in DNA: TGTGCCAGAAGCGTAAGGGACGGGACCTACGAGCAGTACTTC.

The chain combines TRBV7-8 with TRBJ1-6; 8 bases line up with TRBD1. Losses at the gene ends were 6 bases for V and 7 bases for J; bases not matched to a gene: 5. The CDR3 covers 14 residues. CDR1 is SGHVS, CDR2 FQNEAQ, per germline. CDR3 bases: TGTGCCAGCAGAGGGGACAGGCGGAATTCACCCCTCCACTTT. Amino acids: CASRGDRRNSPLHF.

The CDR3 loop reads CASSHNEGHSYEQYF. In nucleotides, the CDR3 is TGTGCCAGCAGCCATAACGAGGGGCACTCCTACGAGCAGTACTTC. The chain combines TRBV4-2 with TRBJ2-7; D might be TRBD1 or TRBD2, each matching 5 bases. This CDR3 comprises 15 residues. V was shortened by 3 bases and J by 0 bases, with 12 bases between the two germline ends. Germline CDR1 reads LGHNA; CDR2 reads YNFKEQ.

This clone appeared a single time. This chain joins TRBV5-1 and TRBJ1-1; perhaps TRBD1 as D (6 bases). Germline V gene lookup returns CDR1 SGHRS and CDR2 YFSETQ. V was cut by 3 bases and J by 5 bases, with 14 bases left in between. This CDR3 is built from 14 residues. CDR3 coding DNA: TGCGCCAGCAGCTCAAACGGGGGCTTGACTGAAGCTTTCTTT. This sequence encodes CASSSNGGLTEAFF.

The CDR3 DNA reads as TGTGCCAGCAGCTTGCGAGGGTTAAACACGTCACCCCTCCACTTT. Its protein product is CASSLRGLNTSPLHF. This chain uses TRBV5-8 with TRBJ1-6, with unresolved D. The V and J ends lost 1 base and 10 bases respectively, with 15 bases between them. This CDR3 contains 15 residues. Germline V lookup: CDR1 SGHTS, CDR2 YDEGEE.

The V and J genes are TRBV11-2 and TRBJ2-5; 7 bases are shared with TRBD1. V lost 8 bases and J lost 4; bases outside the gene matches: 7. CDR1 is SGHAT and CDR2 is FQNNGV in the germline V gene. The CDR3 has 13 amino acids. The CDR3 loop is CASGTGVRETQYF. CDR3 coding DNA: TGTGCCAGCGGTACAGGGGTTCGAGAGACCCAGTACTTC.

The rearrangement joins TRBV11-1 to TRBJ2-3, with 7 bases lining up with TRBD1. This CDR3 is 16 amino acids long. Germline CDR1 reads SGHAT; CDR2 reads FQDESV (reference sequence). Germline trimming cut 5 bases from V and 3 bases from J; bases unmatched to any gene: 11. The CDR3 region has the DNA TGTGCCAGCAGCAAACGGACAGGAGAAGAGACAGATACGCAGTATTTT. Protein sequence: CASSKRTGEETDTQYF.

V usage is TRBV5-6 and J usage is TRBJ1-5; D might be TRBD1 (5 bases). CDR1 and CDR2 (germline): SGHDT, YYEEEE. This CDR3 has 17 residues. The V end lost 4 bases, the J end lost 1 base, and 18 bases lay between the germline ends. The CDR3 reads CASSTLKGWKSNQPQHF. The CDR3 nucleotides are TGTGCCAGCAGCACCCTCAAGGGGTGGAAAAGCAATCAGCCCCAGCATTTT.

This chain joins TRBV5-4 and TRBJ2-1, with D possibly being TRBD1 (6 bases). The CDR3 length is 15 residues. Trimming took off 3 bases at V and 3 bases at J, with 13 bases between the two ends. Looked up from germline, CDR1 is SGHNT and CDR2 is YYREEE (reference sequence). Here the CDR3 reads CASSSRQADYNEQFF. The CDR3 DNA reads TGTGCCAGCAGCTCTCGACAGGCAGACTACAATGAGCAGTTCTTC.

V and J are TRBV11-2 and TRBJ2-7, with 7 bases aligning to TRBD2. Germline V lookup: CDR1 SGHAT, CDR2 FQNNGV. CDR3 length equals 16 residues. V was clipped by 5 bases and J by 2 bases; unmatched bases: 12. CDR3 in amino acids: CASSTRRQRGTYEQYF. The CDR3 bases are TGTGCCAGCAGCACCCGTCGACAGCGGGGAACCTACGAGCAGTACTTC.

V and J are TRBV11-2 and TRBJ2-3; D is possibly TRBD2 (6 bases). The CDR3 spans 15 residues. The V gene lost 1 base and the J gene lost 0 bases, with 8 bases spanning the gap. Germline assignment: CDR1 SGHAT and CDR2 FQNNGV. CDR3 residues: CASSLAGTSTDTQYF. CDR3 bases: TGTGCCAGCAGCTTAGCGGGGACTAGCACAGATACGCAGTATTTT.

The chain employs TRBV5-1 and TRBJ2-3; 9 positions match TRBD1. CDR3 size: 14 residues. The V gene end was trimmed by 5 bases and the J gene end by 2 bases; junction bases not matched to a gene: 3. CDR1 SGHRS and CDR2 YFSETQ come from the germline V gene. CDR3 sequence: CASRDRGNTDTQYF. CDR3 bases: TGCGCCAGCAGGGACAGGGGAAACACAGATACGCAGTATTTT.

The chain combines TRBV4-1 with TRBJ2-3; D possibly corresponds to TRBD2 (6 bases). V was pared by 0 bases and J by 6 bases, with 16 bases between. CDR1 is MGHRA and CDR2 is YSYEKL in the germline V gene. There are 16 residues in the CDR3. The CDR3 sequence is CASSQERGPYSDTQYF. The CDR3 nucleotides are TGCGCCAGCAGCCAAGAGCGGGGACCCTACTCGGATACGCAGTATTTT.

This clone has only one observation. J is TRBJ1-1 and V is TRBV4-2; D possibly corresponds to TRBD1 (6 bases). The V gene's germline CDR1 is LGHNA and CDR2 YNFKEQ. This CDR3 region has 14 residues. The V end lost 5 bases, the J end lost 3 bases, and 13 bases lay between the germline ends. The CDR3: CASSEDEGDTEAFF. CDR3 nucleotide sequence: TGTGCCAGCAGCGAGGACGAGGGGGACACTGAAGCTTTCTTT.

Regarding this clone: One junction end disagrees with the germline gene, perhaps due to a read error. The chain joins TRBV5-1 to TRBJ2-5, with D uncertain. The germline V gene has CDR1 SGHRS and CDR2 YFSETQ. This CDR3 has 13 amino acids. For the CDR3, the DNA is TGCGCCAGCAGCTTGGCCGCCCGGTCAGGCCTGGACTTC. It specifies CASSLAARSGLDF.

CDR3 nucleotide sequence: TGTGCCAGCTCACCACGGGAAGTTCTGGTCCCCGAAGCTTTCTTT. Its translation: CASSPREVLVPEAFF. This rearrangement joins TRBV18 to TRBJ1-1, with D unclear. This CDR3 spans 15 amino acids. Germline CDR1 reads KGHSH; CDR2 reads LQKENI. The V gene lost 1 base and the J gene lost 8 bases, with 17 bases spanning the gap.

The V call is TRBV29-1, the J call TRBJ1-3; possibly TRBD1 for D (5 bases). V dropped 4 bases and J dropped 0 bases, with 10 bases sitting between them. Germline V lookup: CDR1 SQVTM, CDR2 ANQGSEA. This CDR3 spans 14 amino acids. CDR3 in amino acids: CSVGGTNSGNTIYF. In DNA, the CDR3 is TGCAGCGTTGGAGGGACCAACTCTGGAAACACCATATATTTT. Full variable domain (outside the CDR3, taken from reference TRBV29-1 and TRBJ1-3): SAVISQKPSRDICQRGTSLTIQCQVDSQVTMMFWYRQQPGQSLTLIATANQGSEATYESGFVIDKFPISRPNLTFSTLTVSNMSPEDSSIYLCSVGGTNSGNTIYFGEGSWLTVV.

This clone was observed a handful of times. The genes are TRBV6-1 and TRBJ1-2, with TRBD1 matching 8 bases. The CDR3 loop spans 13 amino acids. The V gene end was trimmed by 2 bases and the J gene end by 6 bases; junction bases not matched to a gene: 2. The germline gives CDR1 MNHNS, CDR2 SASEGT. CDR3 amino acids: CASSEMTGDGYTF. The CDR3 DNA follows: TGTGCCAGCAGTGAAATGACAGGGGATGGCTACACCTTC.

This chain uses TRBV6-1 with TRBJ1-3; 9 bases align to TRBD1. CDR3 length equals 15 residues. Germline lookup yields CDR1 MNHNS and CDR2 SASEGT. J was trimmed by 1 base and V by 6 bases; bases with no gene match: 4. DNA of the CDR3: TGTGCCAGCAGAAATGGACAGGGGTCTGGAAACACCATATATTTT. This sequence encodes CASRNGQGSGNTIYF.